The 17 T cell receptor beta chains given below trace back to one sample, sequenced in a study of T cell responses to AZD1222 COVID-19 vaccine. The table came from immunoSEQ multiplex PCR; TCRdb's copy has only in-frame clones and leaves some out. The data contain roughly 140,000 clones, 90% to 95% of them singletons. The sample consisted of peripheral blood, taken 28 days after the second AZD1222 dose. Source of these receptors: an adult who received the AZD1222 COVID-19 vaccine.

The rearrangement joins TRBV7-6 to TRBJ2-3; D is unresolved. Germline assignment: CDR1 SGHVS and CDR2 FNYEAQ. The CDR3 is 13 residues long. V was pared by 1 base and J by 2 bases, with 4 bases between. CDR3 residues: CASSLVYTDTQYF. The DNA for the CDR3 is TGTGCCAGCAGCTTAGTGTACACAGATACGCAGTATTTT.

This clone is a singleton in its sample. The genes are TRBV7-9 and TRBJ1-3; 9 bases match TRBD1. The germline V gene encodes CDR1 SEHNR and CDR2 FQNEAQ (reference sequence). The CDR3 extends over 14 amino acids. V trimming: 10 bases; J trimming: 4 bases; junction bases outside the gene matches: 8. CDR3 nucleotide sequence: TGTGCCACCAGAGGGGGGACAGGGGGAAACACCATATATTTT. Protein product: CATRGGTGGNTIYF.

The J gene is TRBJ1-3, the V gene TRBV19; D gene ambiguous. Germline V gene data show CDR1 as LNHDA and CDR2 as SQIVND (reference sequence). The CDR3 loop spans 14 amino acids. Deletions cut 7 bases from V and 4 bases from J, with 14 bases between. The CDR3 bases are TGTGCCAGTACCCTTGGAACAGCCGGAAACACCATATATTTT. Its protein product is CASTLGTAGNTIYF.

This clone was seen once. The chain couples TRBV4-1 to TRBJ2-7, with a tentative D call TRBD1 (6 bases). This CDR3 spans 13 amino acids. Germline CDR1 is MGHRA and CDR2 is YSYEKL. Trimming cost V 2 bases and J 1 base, with 6 bases left between them. CDR3 nucleotides: TGCGCCAGCAGCCAAAGGGGGTCCTACGAGCAGTACTTC. Translating gives CASSQRGSYEQYF.

The rearrangement links TRBV7-8 to TRBJ2-5; 9 nucleotides agree with TRBD2. The CDR3 has 18 residues. Looked up from germline, CDR1 is SGHVS and CDR2 is FQNEAQ. V shed 0 bases, J shed 5 bases, and the junction held 13 bases outside the gene matches. The CDR3 loop reads CASSLAAPLAGRGETQYF. The CDR3 nucleotides are TGTGCCAGCAGCTTAGCGGCCCCTCTAGCGGGAAGGGGGGAGACCCAGTACTTC.

This chain uses TRBV12-3 or TRBV12-4 with TRBJ1-1; tentative D call: TRBD1 (5 bases). CDR3 length: 13 amino acids. Between the trimmed V and J ends, which lost 2 bases and 10 bases, there was a span of 14 bases. CDR3 DNA sequence: TGTGCCAGCAGTTTACTCGTGGGACTAGTAGCTTTCTTT. Protein sequence: CASSLLVGLVAFF.

The rearrangement joins TRBV2 to TRBJ1-2; TRBD1 agrees at 7 bases. Germline loops: CDR1 SNHLY, CDR2 FYNNEI. Trimming cost V 5 bases and J 8 bases; bases outside gene matches: 11. CDR3 size: 14 residues. The CDR3 region has the DNA TGTGCCAGCAGTCCCCAGAAGGGGGCTGGGGGCTACACCTTC. Protein: CASSPQKGAGGYTF.

The chain links TRBV6-5 to TRBJ2-1; 9 positions match TRBD2. The germline V gene has CDR1 MNHEY and CDR2 SVGAGI. With 0 bases clipped from V and 5 bases from J, the junction kept 5 bases outside the gene matches. The length of the CDR3 is 16 residues. The CDR3 nucleotides read TGTGCCAGCAGTTACTCGATGACTAGCGGCAACAATGAGCAGTTCTTC. Translating it yields CASSYSMTSGNNEQFF.

A word on this clone: Other DNA sequences from this sample encode an identical CDR3 as well. V usage is TRBV11-3 and J usage is TRBJ1-1; D is ambiguous. There are 13 residues in the CDR3. In germline, CDR1 is SGHNT, CDR2 YENEEA. V was cut by 2 bases and J by 0 bases, with 4 bases left in between. CDR3 protein: CASSLTVNTEAFF. DNA of the CDR3: TGTGCCAGCAGCTTAACGGTGAACACTGAAGCTTTCTTT. The variable domain in full, completed from reference TRBV11-3 and TRBJ1-1, reads EAGVVQSPRYKIIEKKQPVAFWCNPISGHNTLYWYLQNLGQGPELLIRYENEEAVDDSQLPKDRFSAERLKGVDSTLKIQPAELGDSAVYLCASSLTVNTEAFFGQGTRLTVV.

V gene TRBV7-9 combines with J gene TRBJ2-7, with TRBD2 matching 8 bases. CDR1 and CDR2 from the germline V gene are SEHNR and FQNEAQ (reference sequence). The V and J ends lost 7 bases and 6 bases, in that order; junction bases with no gene match: 8. The CDR3 covers 13 residues. CDR3 residues: CASTIGGAGEQYF. As DNA, the CDR3 is TGTGCCAGCACAATCGGGGGGGCCGGCGAGCAGTACTTC.

The count of this clone is one. The J gene is TRBJ1-5, the V gene TRBV4-1; D call uncertain. The germline gives CDR1 MGHRA, CDR2 YSYEKL. The CDR3 covers 12 residues. The ends were cut back, 1 base at V and 9 bases at J, with 7 bases in the middle. The CDR3 loop is CASSQGTRPQHF. Here the CDR3 DNA reads TGCGCCAGCAGCCAAGGGACCCGGCCCCAGCATTTT.

The chain combines TRBV12-3 or TRBV12-4 with TRBJ2-1; D is unclear. The CDR3 runs 13 residues. The ends were cut back, 3 bases at V and 6 bases at J, with 9 bases in the middle. The CDR3 nucleotides read TGTGCCAGCAGTTTGTACCTCCCCAATGAGCAGTTCTTC. It is translated as CASSLYLPNEQFF.

The chain links TRBV28 to TRBJ2-1, with TRBD2 matching 7 bases. This CDR3 is 15 amino acids long. The V gene's germline CDR1 is MDHEN and CDR2 SYDVKM. The trim removed 3 bases at V and 8 bases at J, leaving 10 bases unmatched. Written as DNA, the CDR3 is TGTGCCAGCAGTTTGAGCGGGACTGCCGCGGATGAGCAGTTCTTC. This gives the protein CASSLSGTAADEQFF.

The chain recombines TRBV9 with TRBJ2-1; TRBD1 is a possible D gene (5 bases). This CDR3 spans 13 amino acids. V lost 4 bases, J lost 8 bases, and 13 bases lay in between. The germline CDR1 and CDR2 sequences are SGDLS and YYNGEE. The CDR3 loop is CASSSRAHDEQFF. The CDR3 nucleotides read TGTGCCAGCAGCTCCAGGGCCCACGATGAGCAGTTCTTC.

This clone was observed a few times. The rearrangement links TRBV30 to TRBJ2-2, with D possibly TRBD1 on 6 matching bases. The CDR3 loop spans 13 amino acids. Deletions cut 8 bases from V and 0 bases from J, with 10 bases between. Germline V gives CDR1 GTSNPN, CDR2 SVGIG (reference sequence). For the CDR3, the DNA is TGTGCCAAGGACAGTACGAACACCGGGGAGCTGTTTTTT. Amino acid sequence: CAKDSTNTGELFF.

This rearrangement joins TRBV9 to TRBJ2-2; TRBD2 agrees at 7 bases. Germline values: CDR1 SGDLS, CDR2 YYNGEE. The CDR3 sequence is 12 residues long. Trimming took 6 bases from V and 5 from J; bases not matched to a gene: 1. In DNA, the CDR3 is TGTGCCAGCAAGCGGGGTACCGGGGAGCTGTTTTTT. It yields the protein CASKRGTGELFF.

The V call is TRBV5-5, the J call TRBJ1-2; D unclear. The CDR3 has 12 residues. Germline V gene sequence: CDR1 SGHKS, CDR2 YYEKEE (reference sequence). Trimming left V 3 bases short and J 8 bases short, with 11 bases between. DNA of the CDR3: TGTGCCAGCAGCTCTGGACCCCGGGGCTACACCTTC. It encodes CASSSGPRGYTF.